These 5 T cell receptor beta chains originate from one sample sequenced in a study of blood T cell repertoires in COVID-19. TCRdb's copy holds only in-frame clones and misses some; the assay was immunoSEQ multiplex PCR. The sample holds about 440,000 clones; roughly 89% are singletons and the top ten take over 4%. The sample was peripheral blood. These receptors came from a woman in her twenties or thirties with acute or convalescent COVID-19.

Of note for this clone: One junction end disagrees with the germline gene, perhaps due to a read error. The chain combines TRBV4-2 with TRBJ1-2; possibly TRBD1 for D (5 bases). From germline, CDR1 is LGHNA and CDR2 YNFKEQ. The CDR3 covers 11 residues. CDR3 in amino acids: CASSEEQAYTF. CDR3 DNA sequence: TGTGCCAGCAGCGAAGAACAGGCCTACACCTTC.

The chain joins TRBV6-1 to TRBJ2-5; D might be TRBD1 (6 bases). The CDR3 is 16 amino acids. Trimming pared 4 bases from V and 5 bases from J, leaving 20 bases between. The V gene's germline CDR1 is MNHNS and CDR2 SASEGT. CDR3 coding DNA: TGTGCCAGCAGTGCTATGAATCAGCAGGGGTTGGAGACCCAGTACTTC. Its protein product is CASSAMNQQGLETQYF.

The chain combines TRBV5-1 with TRBJ2-3, with 8 bases fitting TRBD2. Trimming removed 3 bases from V and 1 base from J; junction bases left unmatched: 4. The germline gives CDR1 SGHRS, CDR2 YFSETQ. The CDR3 extends over 15 amino acids. For the CDR3, the DNA is TGCGCCAGCAGCTCTTTACTAGCGGGCACAGATACGCAGTATTTT. Its protein is CASSSLLAGTDTQYF.

This sequence joins TRBV2 and TRBJ2-7; 7 nucleotides agree with TRBD1. V lost 6 bases, J lost 0 bases, and 5 bases stayed unmatched. The CDR3 length is 14 residues. Germline assignment: CDR1 SNHLY and CDR2 FYNNEI. Here the CDR3 DNA reads TGTGCCAGCAGGGGACAGCCGAGCTCCTACGAGCAGTACTTC. It translates to CASRGQPSSYEQYF.

The chain recombines TRBV4-2 with TRBJ2-3; D is unresolved. Germline V gene data show CDR1 as LGHNA and CDR2 as YNFKEQ. CDR3 length: 11 residues. V was pared by 1 base and J by 6 bases, with 2 bases between. The CDR3 DNA sequence: TGTGCCAGCAGCCAAGCGGATACGCAGTATTTT. It encodes CASSQADTQYF.